Presented here are 31 T cell receptor beta chains from one specimen sequenced in a study of vaccination effects on CD4 cells after COVID-19. The antigens for these receptors are not known. Only in-frame clones appear in the TCRdb table, and some are missing; sequencing was by immunoSEQ multiplex PCR. The profile shows 67,000 or so clones, around 80% of them singletons. Antigen-specific CD4+ T cells were expanded with viral peptide pools in the ViraFEST assay before sequencing. Researchers isolated CD4+ T cells once less than 13 days of culture had elapsed. Vaccination of participants consisted of two doses of either the BNT162b2 or mRNA-1273 vaccine. The sequencing here drew on CD4+ T cells from PBMCs cultured with HCoV-229E spike peptides, taken after COVID-19 vaccination. The receptors derive from a human donor who received a COVID-19 vaccine.

The chain links TRBV2 to TRBJ2-5; 8 nucleotides line up with TRBD1. J lost 5 bases, V lost 7 bases, and 15 bases had no gene match. Germline loops: CDR1 SNHLY, CDR2 FYNNEI. This CDR3 contains 16 residues. Written as DNA, the CDR3 is TGTGCCAGCACGAGTACCGGGACAGGTAGGGCGGAGACCCAGTACTTC. Its protein product is CASTSTGTGRAETQYF.

This clone was detected only once. The gene calls are TRBV2 and TRBJ1-1; perhaps TRBD1 as D (6 bases). V was trimmed by 0 bases and J by 10 bases, leaving 9 bases between them. There are 12 residues in the CDR3. Germline CDR1 reads SNHLY; CDR2 reads FYNNEI. CDR3 region: CASSEAGHGAFF. For the CDR3, the DNA is TGTGCCAGCAGTGAAGCGGGACACGGAGCTTTCTTT.

CDR3 DNA sequence: TGCGCCAGCAGACTCGACAGTCTGGATTCACCCCTCCACTTT. Residues: CASRLDSLDSPLHF. The gene calls are TRBV4-1 and TRBJ1-6; perhaps TRBD1 as D (5 bases). Germline V lookup: CDR1 MGHRA, CDR2 YSYEKL. The V end was cut by 6 bases, the J end by 8 bases, with 14 bases between. The CDR3 is 14 amino acids.

The V call is TRBV28, the J call TRBJ1-5; D is unresolved. Trimming pared 6 bases from V and 0 bases from J, leaving 9 bases between. The V gene's germline CDR1 is MDHEN and CDR2 SYDVKM. CDR3 length: 14 amino acids. The DNA of the CDR3 is TGTGCCAGCAGGGAGCTGTATAGCAATCAGCCCCAGCATTTT. Translating it yields CASRELYSNQPQHF.

The chain is built from TRBV19 and TRBJ2-2, with a weak D call TRBD1 (6 bases). CDR3 length equals 15 residues. Per germline, CDR1 LNHDA and CDR2 SQIVND (reference sequence). V lost 2 bases and J 6 bases, leaving 13 bases between the germline ends. CDR3 sequence: CASSIQGIAAGELFF. CDR3 bases: TGTGCCAGTAGTATACAGGGGATCGCGGCCGGGGAGCTGTTTTTT.

This rearrangement joins TRBV6-6 to TRBJ2-5; 14 bases are shared with TRBD2. V was pared by 2 bases and J by 1 base, with 0 bases of the junction left unmatched. This CDR3 has 16 amino acids. In germline, CDR1 is MNHNY, CDR2 SVGAGI (reference sequence). CDR3 bases: TGTGCCAGCAGTTACGGGACTAGCGGGGGCCAAGAGACCCAGTACTTC. Encoded protein: CASSYGTSGGQETQYF.

The chain employs TRBV7-9 and TRBJ2-3, with 12 bases identical to TRBD1. The V gene's germline CDR1 is SEHNR and CDR2 FQNEAQ (reference sequence). Trimming at V came to 2 bases and at J to 3 bases, leaving 9 bases not matched to a gene. The CDR3 spans 18 residues. Written as DNA, the CDR3 is TGTGCCAGCAGCTTAAGGGGACAGGGGGCGAGAGAAACAGATACGCAGTATTTT. Protein sequence: CASSLRGQGARETDTQYF.

The chain links TRBV6-5 to TRBJ1-2, with D perhaps matching TRBD1 (5 bases). This CDR3 has 14 amino acids. V was shortened by 6 bases and J by 7 bases, with 18 bases between the two germline ends. CDR1 is MNHEY, CDR2 SVGAGI, per germline. The CDR3 nucleotides read TGTGCCAGCAGCCCGGGGGGGGACGGACGTGGCTACACCTTC. Its translation is CASSPGGDGRGYTF.

V gene TRBV4-3 combines with J gene TRBJ1-2; D is undetermined. CDR1 LGHNA and CDR2 YSLEER come from the germline V gene. The V end lost 0 bases, the J end lost 5 bases, and 7 bases lay between the germline ends. The CDR3 has 13 residues. DNA for the CDR3: TGCGCCAGCAGCCAAGATCGAGGATATGGCTACACCTTC. Translation gives CASSQDRGYGYTF.

This clone appeared a few times. The chain is built from TRBV25-1 and TRBJ1-6; 10 bases align to TRBD1. The CDR3 extends over 15 amino acids. J gave up 5 bases and V 6 bases, and 4 bases lay outside the gene matches. The germline V gene encodes CDR1 MGHDK and CDR2 SYGVNS. CDR3 coding DNA: TGTGCCAGCAGGGGTGGGACAGGGGATAATTCACCCCTCCACTTT. This gives the protein CASRGGTGDNSPLHF.

This clone was counted once. This rearrangement joins TRBV6-5 to TRBJ1-6; D uncertain. CDR1 is MNHEY and CDR2 is SVGAGI in the germline V gene. The V end was cut by 2 bases, the J end by 9 bases, with 14 bases between. The CDR3 is 15 residues long. In DNA form, the CDR3 reads TGTGCCAGCAGTTACGTTCGTGGGCTAGGTTCACCCCTCCACTTT. Protein: CASSYVRGLGSPLHF.

This clone was found a few times. This chain joins TRBV7-9 and TRBJ1-6; weak D call: TRBD1 (5 bases). The CDR3 contains 15 residues. CDR1 is SEHNR, CDR2 FQNEAQ, per germline (reference sequence). The V end was cut by 5 bases, the J end by 6 bases, with 14 bases between. DNA for the CDR3: TGTGCCAGCAGCCCCCGGGACCTACGTAATTCACCCCTCCACTTT. Its translation: CASSPRDLRNSPLHF.

The V and J genes are TRBV2 and TRBJ2-1; a possible D gene is TRBD1 (5 bases). This CDR3 spans 13 amino acids. CDR1 SNHLY and CDR2 FYNNEI come from the germline V gene. The V end was cut by 7 bases, the J end by 7 bases, with 14 bases between. CDR3 sequence (DNA): TGTGCCAGCACCCCCCTGCCAGGGAATGAGCAGTTCTTC. Translation: CASTPLPGNEQFF.

This clone was seen only a few times. The chain links TRBV7-3 to TRBJ2-2; D is undetermined. Trimming left V 5 bases short and J 7 bases short, with 17 bases between. The CDR3 loop spans 15 amino acids. CDR1 and CDR2 from the germline V gene are SGHTA and FQGTGA. The chain's CDR3 is CASSPSGGQDGELFF. The CDR3 nucleotides are TGTGCCAGCAGCCCCTCGGGTGGGCAGGACGGGGAGCTGTTTTTT.

The genes are TRBV11-3 and TRBJ2-2, with 7 bases matching TRBD2. This CDR3 region has 17 residues. Per the germline V gene, CDR1 is SGHNT and CDR2 is YENEEA. V shed 3 bases and J 1 base; nucleotides not matched to a gene: 8. The CDR3 spells CASSFFGAGENTGELFF. As DNA, the CDR3 is TGTGCCAGCAGCTTTTTCGGGGCGGGAGAGAACACCGGGGAGCTGTTTTTT.

The chain uses TRBV5-6 and TRBJ1-2; 7 bases line up with TRBD1. This CDR3 is 15 amino acids long. Germline V gene lookup returns CDR1 SGHDT and CDR2 YYEEEE. Trimming removed 4 bases from V and 4 bases from J; junction bases left unmatched: 10. CDR3 sequence reads: CASSPLAGGGYGYTF. The CDR3 coding sequence is TGTGCCAGCAGCCCCCTTGCAGGGGGTGGCTATGGCTACACCTTC.

The chain couples TRBV4-1 to TRBJ2-7; 7 nucleotides match TRBD1. CDR1 and CDR2 (germline): MGHRA, YSYEKL. CDR3 length: 19 residues. J gave up 4 bases and V 0 bases, and 18 bases lay outside the gene matches. CDR3 in amino acids: CASSQEMGQRYTNSYEQYV. The CDR3 DNA is TGCGCCAGCAGCCAAGAAATGGGACAGAGATATACAAACAGTTACGAGCAGTACGTC.

The V and J genes are TRBV6-5 and TRBJ2-3, with TRBD2 matching over 9 bases. The ends lost 0 bases at V and 3 bases at J; junction bases unmatched: 4. This CDR3 has 16 residues. Germline CDR1 reads MNHEY; CDR2 reads SVGAGI. CDR3 in amino acids: CASSYSAGGGTDTQYF. As DNA, the CDR3 is TGTGCCAGCAGTTACTCGGCGGGGGGGGGAACAGATACGCAGTATTTT.

This chain joins TRBV18 and TRBJ2-7, with 10 bases matching TRBD2. Losses at the gene ends were 3 bases for V and 2 bases for J; bases not matched to a gene: 1. CDR1 is KGHSH, CDR2 LQKENI, per germline. The CDR3 spans 14 residues. This chain's CDR3 is CASSPLAGAYEQYV. Here the CDR3 DNA reads TGTGCCAGCTCACCGCTAGCGGGGGCCTACGAGCAGTACGTC.

The sample holds a few counts of this clone. This chain joins TRBV3-1 (or the pseudogene TRBV3-2) and TRBJ1-1, with 10 nucleotides matching TRBD1. This CDR3 has 14 residues. From germline, CDR1 is LGHDT and CDR2 YNNKEL (reference sequence). V was pared by 4 bases and J by 5 bases, with 4 bases of the junction left unmatched. The CDR3: CASSRGTGDTEAFF. In nucleotides, the CDR3 is TGTGCCAGCAGCCGCGGGACAGGGGATACTGAAGCTTTCTTT.

Note on this clone: The junction differs from germline at one of its ends, possibly a read error. V is TRBV10-3 and J is TRBJ2-1; weak D call: TRBD2 (5 bases). Germline assignment: CDR1 ENHRY and CDR2 SYGVKD. This CDR3 spans 9 amino acids. Here the CDR3 reads CAISESRVF. In nucleotides, the CDR3 is TGTGCCATCAGTGAGTCGAGGGTCTTC.

The chain recombines TRBV2 with TRBJ2-7, with 10 bases fitting TRBD1. Unmatched junction bases numbered 4, after V lost 4 bases and J lost 4 bases. There are 14 residues in the CDR3. Germline loops: CDR1 SNHLY, CDR2 FYNNEI. In DNA, the CDR3 is TGTGCCAGCAGTGGACAGGGGGCTCGGTACGAGCAGTACGTC. It yields the protein CASSGQGARYEQYV.

This chain connects TRBV24-1 to TRBJ2-1; D not certain. Per germline, CDR1 KGHDR and CDR2 SFDVKD. CDR3 length: 13 amino acids. The germline V and J ends were trimmed by 4 bases and 9 bases, with 12 bases remaining between them. CDR3 coding DNA: TGTGCCACCAGTGACCCGGTCCCTGGTGAGCAGTTCTTC. Its protein is CATSDPVPGEQFF.

The chain recombines TRBV4-1 with TRBJ2-3; D call uncertain. The CDR3 length is 15 residues. The germline CDR1 and CDR2 sequences are MGHRA and YSYEKL. Trimming took 1 base from V and 6 from J, leaving 14 bases between them. The CDR3 bases are TGCGCCAGCAGCCAAGTTTTATCTAACGAGGATACGCAGTATTTT. Translated, it gives CASSQVLSNEDTQYF.

The V and J genes are TRBV5-1 and TRBJ1-1; the D is unclear. V dropped 1 base and J dropped 5 bases, with 9 bases sitting between them. Germline CDR1 reads SGHRS; CDR2 reads YFSETQ. This CDR3 spans 13 amino acids. The CDR3 reads CASSLRRRTEAFF. The CDR3, as DNA: TGCGCCAGCAGCTTGCGGAGGCGGACTGAAGCTTTCTTT.

The gene calls are TRBV10-2 and TRBJ1-1; the D gene is possibly TRBD1 (6 bases). Germline V gene lookup returns CDR1 WSHSY and CDR2 SAAADI. Trimming shortened V by 7 bases and J by 5 bases, and 14 bases separated the two germline ends. The CDR3 is made up of 13 amino acids. For the CDR3, the DNA is TGCGCCAGCACTTTAAGGGACATAACTGAAGCTTTCTTT. This sequence encodes CASTLRDITEAFF.

The J gene is TRBJ2-3, the V gene TRBV9; 9 nucleotides match TRBD2. The CDR3 consists of 16 residues. Looked up from germline, CDR1 is SGDLS and CDR2 is YYNGEE. The trim removed 4 bases at V and 5 bases at J, leaving 11 bases unmatched. The CDR3 is CASSPNSGGWGDTQYF. DNA for the CDR3: TGTGCCAGCAGCCCTAACAGCGGGGGGTGGGGAGATACGCAGTATTTT.

J is TRBJ1-2 and V is TRBV30; 8 bases line up with TRBD1. The germline V gene encodes CDR1 GTSNPN and CDR2 SVGIG (reference sequence). V shed 2 bases, J shed 4 bases, and the junction held 6 bases outside the gene matches. The CDR3 is 14 amino acids. The CDR3 coding sequence is TGTGCCTGGAGTCGGACAGGGAAGGTCTATGGCTACACCTTC. Encoded protein: CAWSRTGKVYGYTF. Full variable domain (remainder filled in from reference TRBV30 and TRBJ1-2): SQTIHQWPATLVQPVGSPLSLECTVEGTSNPNLYWYRQAAGRGLQLLFYSVGIGQISSEVPQNLSASRPQDRQFILSSKKLLLSDSGFYLCAWSRTGKVYGYTFGSGTRLTVV.

V and J are TRBV5-1 and TRBJ1-1; D call uncertain. The germline CDR1 and CDR2 sequences are SGHRS and YFSETQ. The ends were cut back, 4 bases at V and 2 bases at J, with 12 bases in the middle. The CDR3 has 14 residues. The DNA for the CDR3 is TGCGCCAGCAGCCTCTATGACCTAAACACTGAAGCTTTCTTT. This translates into CASSLYDLNTEAFF.

The V call is TRBV2, the J call TRBJ1-5; tentatively, D is TRBD1 (5 bases). V lost 6 bases to trimming and J lost 8 bases, with 26 bases between them. From germline, CDR1 is SNHLY and CDR2 FYNNEI. The CDR3 sequence is 17 residues long. Written as DNA, the CDR3 is TGTGCCAGCAGCGAAAAAGGTTTCGGGACCCCTATCAAGCCCCAGCATTTT. It encodes CASSEKGFGTPIKPQHF.

This chain links TRBV30 with TRBJ2-7; D is unresolved. V dropped 2 bases and J dropped 0 bases, with 5 bases sitting between them. The germline CDR1 and CDR2 sequences are GTSNPN and SVGIG (reference sequence). The CDR3 length is 12 residues. The CDR3, as DNA: TGTGCCTGGAGTAGTAGCTCCTACGAGCAGTACGTC. Translated: CAWSSSSYEQYV.